The 15 T cell receptor beta chains reported below all come from one sample, sequenced in a study of T-cell memory formation after mild COVID-19. TCRdb re-derived calls from the 5' RACE reads in MiXCR, one entry per CDR3 protein. This table has over 450,000 distinct CDR3 sequences, roughly 22% appearing once. Sequencing was performed on PBMCs or a T cell subset sorted from them (not recorded which). The receptors come from an adult woman who had mild COVID-19 (a few samples of this study predate the infection). Cell type and time point are not known.

The CDR3 DNA reads as TGTGCCAGCAGCGCACAGTTGGCCTCAAGCCTTCAAGAGACCCAGTACTTC. Its translation: CASSAQLASSLQETQYF. The chain combines TRBV7-6 with TRBJ2-5; D call uncertain. Looked up from germline, CDR1 is SGHVS and CDR2 is FNYEAQ. V was trimmed by 5 bases and J by 2 bases, leaving 21 bases between them. The CDR3 covers 17 residues.

This chain connects TRBV5-1 to TRBJ2-7; D remains unclear. Trimming shortened V by 0 bases and J by 2 bases, and 12 bases separated the two germline ends. The germline V gene has CDR1 SGHRS and CDR2 YFSETQ. CDR3 length: 15 residues. The DNA of the CDR3 is TGCGCCAGCAGCTTGGGAGTTTTTGGGACCTACGAGCAGTACTTC. Encoded protein: CASSLGVFGTYEQYF. The full variable domain, in which reference TRBV5-1 and TRBJ2-7 provide the parts outside the CDR3, is KAGVTQTPRYLIKTRGQQVTLSCSPISGHRSVSWYQQTPGQGLQFLFEYFSETQRNKGNFPGRFSGRQFSNSRSEMNVSTLELGDSALYLCASSLGVFGTYEQYFGPGTRLTVT.

This clonotype was counted at least ten times. The chain recombines TRBV20-1 with TRBJ2-3; 9 nucleotides line up with TRBD2. The CDR3 contains 15 residues. The germline CDR1 and CDR2 sequences are DFQATT and SNEGSKA (reference sequence). The V segment lost 6 bases and the J segment 2 bases; nucleotides outside the gene matches: 9. Written as DNA, the CDR3 is TGCAGTGCGCGGGGGGGCTCGGGTTCCACAGATACGCAGTATTTT. Its translation: CSARGGSGSTDTQYF.

This clonotype was found a few times. The V gene is TRBV24-1, the J gene TRBJ2-5; unclear D gene. Trimming shortened V by 4 bases and J by 2 bases, and 10 bases separated the two germline ends. This CDR3 has 14 residues. Germline V gene lookup returns CDR1 KGHDR and CDR2 SFDVKD. The CDR3 nucleotides are TGTGCCACCAGTGACCCCTCGATACAAGAGACCCAGTACTTC. Translated, it gives CATSDPSIQETQYF.

This clonotype showed up just a few times. V is TRBV12-3 or TRBV12-4 and J is TRBJ2-1; D ambiguous. With 3 bases removed from V and 4 bases from J, the gap between germline ends came to 7 bases. The CDR3 loop spans 13 amino acids. The DNA of the CDR3 is TGTGCCAGCAGTTTTGCCAGATACAATGAGCAGTTCTTC. Translation: CASSFARYNEQFF.

The V and J genes are TRBV10-2 and TRBJ1-1; D remains unclear. The length of the CDR3 is 13 residues. Per the germline V gene, CDR1 is WSHSY and CDR2 is SAAADI. Trimming removed 7 bases at V and 1 base at J, with 10 bases between. As DNA, the CDR3 is TGCGCCAGCAAAGGTTTCGGGAACACTGAAGCTTTCTTT. Its translation: CASKGFGNTEAFF.

The chain links TRBV9 to TRBJ2-5, with TRBD2 matching 8 bases. Per the germline V gene, CDR1 is SGDLS and CDR2 is YYNGEE. The V and J ends lost 3 bases and 4 bases, in that order; junction bases with no gene match: 8. There are 15 residues in the CDR3. CDR3 region: CASSAGGSKGETQYF. The CDR3, as DNA: TGTGCCAGCAGCGCGGGGGGGAGCAAGGGAGAGACCCAGTACTTC.

V and J are TRBV12-3 or TRBV12-4 and TRBJ2-1; 8 positions match TRBD1. With V trimmed by 6 bases and J by 7 bases, 5 bases remained unmatched. The CDR3 runs to 13 residues. The chain's CDR3 is CASSLGQENEQFF. CDR3 coding DNA: TGTGCCAGCAGCCTGGGACAGGAAAATGAGCAGTTCTTC.

This clonotype was seen a few times. The V call is TRBV19, the J call TRBJ2-3, with D hard to call. V was shortened by 1 base and J by 2 bases, with 10 bases between the two germline ends. CDR1 and CDR2 (germline): LNHDA, SQIVND (reference sequence). The CDR3 is made up of 15 amino acids. The chain's CDR3 is CASSIGLLHTDTQYF. CDR3 nucleotides: TGTGCCAGTAGTATAGGCCTACTTCACACAGATACGCAGTATTTT.

This clonotype was seen more than once but under ten times. The J gene is TRBJ2-5, the V gene TRBV27, with TRBD2 matching 12 bases. V gave up 5 bases and J gave up 5 bases; unmatched junction bases: 6. Germline CDR1 MNHEY, CDR2 SMNVEV (reference sequence). The CDR3 runs 15 residues. The CDR3 DNA reads TGTGCCAGCAGTCCGCGGACTAGCGGGGTTGAGACCCAGTACTTC. Amino acid sequence: CASSPRTSGVETQYF.

V and J are TRBV5-4 and TRBJ2-2, with a tentative D call TRBD2 (6 bases). Per the germline V gene, CDR1 is SGHNT and CDR2 is YYREEE (reference sequence). This CDR3 is 16 amino acids long. V was trimmed by 6 bases and J by 1 base, leaving 16 bases between them. DNA for the CDR3: TGTGCCAGCAACTATGGGAGCGGGTTGAACACCGGGGAGCTGTTTTTT. Translated, it gives CASNYGSGLNTGELFF.

V is TRBV5-4 and J is TRBJ2-2; D unresolved. Germline V lookup: CDR1 SGHNT, CDR2 YYREEE (reference sequence). V lost 7 bases, J lost 8 bases, and 3 bases lay in between. This CDR3 contains 9 residues. The CDR3 region is CASSGELFF. CDR3 bases: TGTGCCAGCTCAGGGGAGCTGTTTTTT.

The gene calls are TRBV6-1 and TRBJ2-7; D is perhaps TRBD2 (6 bases). The CDR3 runs 14 residues. The ends were cut back, 3 bases at V and 3 bases at J, with 12 bases in the middle. Per germline, CDR1 MNHNS and CDR2 SASEGT. The CDR3 is CASSDGGEVYEQYF. The CDR3 DNA reads as TGTGCCAGCAGTGACGGCGGGGAGGTCTACGAGCAGTACTTC.

The chain uses TRBV30 and TRBJ1-6, with D possibly matching TRBD1 (6 bases). The germline V and J ends were trimmed by 8 bases and 6 bases, with 14 bases remaining between them. Germline loops: CDR1 GTSNPN, CDR2 SVGIG (reference sequence). The CDR3 spans 13 residues. CDR3 DNA sequence: TGTGCCCAGCGAGGACAGCTTAATTCACCCCTCCACTTT. It is translated as CAQRGQLNSPLHF. The full variable domain, its missing parts supplied by reference TRBV30 and TRBJ1-6, is SQTIHQWPATLVQPVGSPLSLECTVEGTSNPNLYWYRQAAGRGLQLLFYSVGIGQISSEVPQNLSASRPQDRQFILSSKKLLLSDSGFYLCAQRGQLNSPLHFGNGTRLTVT.

The J gene is TRBJ2-7, the V gene TRBV4-2; 10 bases are a match to TRBD2. Germline V gives CDR1 LGHNA, CDR2 YNFKEQ. Germline trimming cut 3 bases from V and 2 bases from J; bases unmatched to any gene: 7. The CDR3 sequence is 16 residues long. The CDR3 reads CASSQPLAGEPYEQYF. The DNA for the CDR3 is TGTGCCAGCAGCCAGCCCCTAGCGGGAGAACCCTACGAGCAGTACTTC.